This TCR beta chain was sequenced for a study of blood T cell repertoires in COVID-19. As for the study in general: Whether acute or convalescent, the COVID-19 samples came from the United States, Italy and Spain.

The CDR3 covers 16 residues. Germline loops: CDR1 SEHNR, CDR2 FQNEAQ (reference sequence). J was trimmed by 7 bases and V by 0 bases; bases with no gene match: 8. Assay used: immunoSEQ multiplex PCR; TCRdb lists only in-frame clones, some missing. The sample has about 370,000 clones, 80% to 90% seen once. The specimen sequenced was peripheral blood. J is TRBJ1-2 and V is TRBV7-9, with 10 positions matching TRBD1. The source is a woman aged 25 to 39 with COVID-19, enrolled during active disease. In DNA form, the CDR3 reads TGTGCCAGCAGCTTAGCGGCCGAATGGACAGGGGGTGGCTACACCTTC. Amino acids: CASSLAAEWTGGGYTF.